This TCR beta chain stems from a study of T-cell memory formation after mild COVID-19. Study-level information: Clusters of TCRs were largely donor specific. General observations from the study: The study found contracting CD4+ clones mainly in CM and EM and contracting CD8+ clones in EMRA.

V lost 3 bases to trimming and J lost 1 base, with 10 bases between them. The CDR3 has 15 amino acids. MiXCR was run by TCRdb on the 5' RACE reads, yielding one entry per CDR3 protein. The sample yields some 330,000 distinct CDR3 sequences, roughly 21% seen once. This clonotype was counted many times. As yet, its antigen is unknown. J is TRBJ1-5 and V is TRBV12-3 or TRBV12-4; the D gene is possibly TRBD1 (5 bases). The sequence was collected from an adult woman who had mild COVID-19 (a few samples of this study predate the infection). Cell type and time point are not known. Sequencing input: PBMCs or a T cell subset sorted from them (not recorded which). The CDR3 protein is CASSLGGASNQPQHF. The CDR3 DNA sequence: TGTGCCAGCAGTTTGGGGGGTGCGAGCAATCAGCCCCAGCATTTT.